Shown below are 4 T cell receptor beta chains from a single sample sequenced in a study of T cells expressing NK-cell markers. No DNA is given; TCRdb re-called the 5' RACE reads and lists each CDR3 protein once. The sample totals some 600,000 distinct CDR3 sequences. The source material was blood T cells: a sorted CD56 or NKG2C T cell subset, CD4+ or CD8+ T cells, or bulk PBMC T cells (not recorded which). These receptor sequences come from a man aged 18 to 29 in good health.

This chain connects TRBV4-3 to TRBJ1-1; lacking DNA, the TRBD1 call made by TCRdb goes unchecked. The germline V gene has CDR1 LGHNA and CDR2 YSLEER. The CDR3 length is 16 residues. The CDR3 loop reads CASSQGSGIGSTEAFF.

CDR3 in amino acids: CATSRDRGGGTGAADTQYF. The chain joins TRBV15 to TRBJ2-3; TCRdb names TRBD1, which stays unverified in the absence of DNA. Germline V CDR1 and CDR2: LNHNV, YYDKDF (reference sequence). There are 19 residues in the CDR3.

The rearrangement uses TRBV14 and TRBJ1-2. This CDR3 contains 16 residues. Germline CDR1 SGHDN, CDR2 FVKESK. This CDR3 reads CASSQDAAGTPLGYTF.

The chain uses TRBV12-3 or TRBV12-4 and TRBJ1-5; TCRdb names TRBD1, which stays unverified in the absence of DNA. CDR3 size: 14 residues. The CDR3 loop reads CASSPGTNNQPQHF.